This TCR beta chain originates from a study of T cells in Graves' hyperthyroidism and ophthalmopathy. Study outcomes and limitations: Researchers found most expanded thyroid clonotypes above 0.001 in blood as well. For ophthalmopathy, model prediction preceded onset by a median 6.5 months.

Over 18 months, lack of ophthalmopathy progression marked Graves' hyperthyroidism as stable. Hyperthyroidism in the patients, aged 18 to 65, was newly diagnosed and under 2 months in duration. This clonotype was counted only a few times. Antigen: not known. It was RNA transcripts that yielded the amplified TCR beta CDR3 regions. The primer set for the first-round RT-PCR of the TCR CDR3 was HTBI. One entry per CDR3 protein results from TCRdb running MiXCR on the multiplex PCR reads. The sample records 600,000 or so distinct CDR3 sequences, about 43% being singletons. Trimming took 0 bases from V and 5 from J, leaving 8 bases between them. This CDR3 contains 14 residues. In germline, CDR1 is LGHNA, CDR2 YSLEER.

The chain carries TRBV4-3 and TRBJ1-5; D remains unclear. The specimen sequenced was peripheral blood or thyroid tissue (not recorded which). This clonotype was obtained from a young woman with Graves' hyperthyroidism. CDR3 DNA: TGCGCCAGCAGCCAAGATATGAGGGATCAGCCCCAGCATTTT. As protein: CASSQDMRDQPQHF.